This T cell receptor beta chain was observed in a study of cytomegalovirus exposure and HLA in healthy donors. CDR3 length equals 15 residues. V dropped 8 bases and J dropped 1; count of bases not matched to a gene: 8. From germline, CDR1 is MNHEY and CDR2 SVGAGI. PCR amplification relied on 60 Vbeta primers (plus 13 Jbeta primers). Using immunoSEQ multiplex PCR, the repertoire was profiled, and TCRdb retains in-frame clones only, with some absent. Among 80,000 or so clones listed, about 60% were seen once. Input material: PBMCs. The origin of this receptor is a man aged 30 to 45 in good health and CMV-seropositive. The V and J genes are TRBV6-5 and TRBJ1-1, with 9 bases lining up with TRBD1. DNA of the CDR3: TGTGCCAGCTCCCGGGACAGGGAGGAGAACACTGAAGCTTTCTTT. Protein: CASSRDREENTEAFF.